This T cell receptor beta chain was captured in a study of blood T cell repertoires in COVID-19 (dated by TCRdb to 2020 to 2021). Some background on the complete study: Samples from collaborators originated in the United States, Italy and Spain and spanned both the acute and convalescent phases of COVID-19. The prospective study material was composed of cDNA or gDNA derived from T cells, B-cell-depleted T cells, or PBMCs. The dataset comprised deeply sampled blood TCRbeta repertoires from subjects exposed to, actively infected with, or recovered from COVID-19. The repertoires were released in a freely available public database intended as a resource for research on the immune response to SARS-CoV-2. The samples were drawn from the first 160 participants of the ongoing ImmuneRACE study and from some 1,300 subjects provided by 6 global collaborators. A de-identified subject ID, COVID-19 status, age in years and sex were almost always included in the sample metadata. Where available, HLA class I and class II types were obtained from metadata supplied by the sample provider rather than from assay-based typing.

One collaborating source in Seattle enrolled patients while the patients were actively infected and followed the patients over time throughout the course of disease. Whole blood was collected in K2EDTA tubes by collaborating institutions according to the institutions' own protocols. For TCRbeta analysis, collaborators shipped samples in one of three forms: frozen whole blood, isolated PBMCs, or DNA extracted from either of those sample types. Notes on this clone: Its binding antigen is unknown. No base qualities exist here, and no much larger clone lies one base off it.

TCRbeta CDR3 regions were amplified from genomic DNA using the immunoSEQ Assay, a bias-controlled multiplex PCR. The published analysis was carried out like this. Nucleated cell counts per sample were estimated from amplification of reference gene primers within the assay. Sequence reads were collapsed and filtered to measure the absolute abundance of every unique TCRbeta CDR3 rearrangement. For each sample, productive Simpson clonality was calculated as the square root of Simpson's diversity index across productive rearrangements. TCRdb carries this immuneACCESS record with in-frame sequences only. Its versions omit some clonotypes, under half of them owing to an unresolved V gene in the studies checked, with the rest unexplained. V and J calls plus clone size are reproduced from that table; the DNA served to infer D and trimming. Across this sample there are about 270,000 clones, with about 83% seen only once. The ten largest clones represent approximately 5.5% of the sample.

The CDR3 measures 13 amino acids from cysteine to phenylalanine. Only CDR3 DNA is held: 39 bases, read in frame from base 1. CDR1 KGHDR and CDR2 SFDVKD were looked up in the germline V gene. V is shortened by 12 bases, J by 3 bases, and the region joining them spans 14 bases. Beyond this particular receptor, the publication reports: How much clinical and demographic metadata was included differed by source and by participant, and the metadata was provided uncurated.

The sequence came from a woman older than 75 with COVID-19, enrolled during active disease. The sequence is built from TRBV24-1 and TRBJ2-1, and the D gene may be TRBD1, 6 bases matching. Input material: peripheral blood. The DNA sequence is given as TGTGCCGTGGGGGCAGGGTTCTACAATGAGCAGTTCTTC. It encodes CAVGAGFYNEQFF.